This record concerns one T cell receptor beta chain sequence. This clone's antigen is unknown. No much larger clonotype is one base removed from it; base qualities were not supplied. The trial excluded patients who had a history of autoimmune disease or were on systemic immunosuppression. Peripheral blood for TCR sequencing was drawn from every dose cohort at baseline, at cycle 4 day 1 and at cycle 7 day 1. The samples were taken from a phase I, first-in-human, multicenter, open-label dose-escalation trial of ivuxolimab. The trial enrolled adults with locally advanced or metastatic head and neck squamous cell, hepatocellular, melanoma or renal cell carcinoma. CD4+ and CD8+ T cells were sorted separately from peripheral blood before TCR sequencing. The data originate from a study of OX40 agonist ivuxolimab in advanced cancers. In terms of the full investigation: The costimulatory receptor OX40 (CD134) was targeted by ivuxolimab, a fully human IgG2 agonistic monoclonal antibody. The paper covers the monotherapy dose-escalation part of the phase I ivuxolimab trial, which included N = 52 patients. Of the approximately 50 dose-escalation patients, hepatocellular carcinoma was present in around 20, melanoma in roughly 15, renal cell carcinoma in 9 and head and neck cancer in 9. Peripheral TCRbeta sequencing aimed to test whether ivuxolimab altered TCR sequence diversity and caused clonal T-cell expansion. Patients were allowed to have had prior anti-PD-1, anti-PD-L1 or anti-CTLA-4 therapy, and around 40% of the dose-escalation patients had previously received checkpoint inhibitors. The dose-escalation cohort was about 83% male with a mean age of roughly 60 years, ranging from about 23 to 85. Partial responses were achieved by three dose-escalation patients, of whom one had hepatocellular carcinoma and two had cutaneous melanoma. Intravenous ivuxolimab was administered to patients every 2 weeks at six dose levels: 0.01, 0.1, 0.3, 1.5, 3 and 10 mg/kg. What the work shows at the level of the full study, not this receptor alone: After ivuxolimab, CD8+ T cells had more expanded clones than CD4+ T cells on average. Which antigens the clonally expanded peripheral T cells were specific for was not determined. At doses of 0.1 to 3.0 mg/kg, clonal expansion of both CD4+ and CD8+ T cells in blood was seen between baseline and week 6. Low levels of normalized T-cell clonal expansion were also seen in some patients who did not respond. In the 0.1-3.0 mg/kg groups, partial responders were among the patients with the lowest normalized peripheral clonal expansion, particularly in CD8+ T cells.

The CDR3 contains 15 residues, cysteine and phenylalanine counted. Here the CDR3 DNA is all that survives: 45 bases in frame from base 1. The trim is 4 bases for V and 4 bases for J, with a gap of 16 bases between the germline ends. The germline V gene (reference sequence) sets CDR1 to MNHEY and CDR2 to SMNVEV. Genomic DNA was isolated from the sorted cells so that the TCRbeta CDR3 region could be sequenced. The immunoSEQ Assay was used to sequence the TCRbeta CDR3 regions. Here the immuneACCESS table is served through TCRdb, limited to in-frame sequences with V and J called. Missing clones are a known gap in these copies; in checked studies unresolved V genes cover under half, and the rest lacks a known reason. This sample comprises tens of thousands of clones, 80% to 85% of them detected only once. Jointly, the top ten make up around 1.1% of the sample.

The receptor comes from an adult with an advanced solid tumor such as melanoma, head and neck, liver or kidney cancer. The chain was built from TRBV27 and TRBJ2-5, and perhaps TRBD2 as D gene, on 5 matching bases. The specimen was CD4+ or CD8+ T cells sorted from blood, collected in a trial of the OX40 agonist ivuxolimab. The CDR3 is CASSSRGQVGETQYF. The nucleotide sequence is given as TGTGCCAGCAGTTCCCGAGGGCAGGTAGGAGAGACCCAGTACTTC.